A selection of T cell receptor beta chains follows, all from one sample in a study of blood T cell repertoires in COVID-19. Sequenced by immunoSEQ multiplex PCR; TCRdb stores in-frame clones only, minus some. The sample has around 250,000 clones, 65% to 85% seen once; the top ten hold about 1.5%. Source material: peripheral blood. Receptors were obtained from a middle-aged woman who had recovered from COVID-19. Each CDR3 is given with its conserved first and last residue. D genes are given only for firm matches. The size entry is marked missing in some rows and otherwise reads once, few, many or a size class.

d_call: .
v_call: TRBV19
clone_size: .
j_call: TRBJ1-1
cdr3_nt: TGTGCCAGTAGTCCGGAGGGTACTGAAGCTTTCTTT
cdr3_aa: CASSPEGTEAFF

d_call: .
v_call: TRBV6-5
clone_size: .
j_call: TRBJ2-7
cdr3_nt: TGTGCCAGCAACCGGGACACTCACTACGAGCAGTACTTC
cdr3_aa: CASNRDTHYEQYF

d_call: TRBD1
v_call: TRBV13
clone_size: .
j_call: TRBJ2-3
cdr3_nt: TGTGCCAGCAGCTCCCAGCGGGACAGGGTTGGGGTTGGAACAGATACGCAGTATTTT
cdr3_aa: CASSSQRDRVGVGTDTQYF

d_call: .
v_call: TRBV10-3
clone_size: .
j_call: TRBJ1-2
cdr3_nt: TGTGCCATCAGTGAGTCGGCAGAATACTATGGCTACACCTTC
cdr3_aa: CAISESAEYYGYTF

d_call: TRBD1
v_call: TRBV6-1
clone_size: .
j_call: TRBJ1-3
cdr3_nt: TGTGCCAGCAGTGACAGGGGGTTCGGAAACACCATATATTTT
cdr3_aa: CASSDRGFGNTIYF

d_call: .
v_call: TRBV5-1
clone_size: .
j_call: TRBJ1-4
cdr3_nt: TGCGCCAGCAGCTTGGGACCCAGGGGCCGGGGATTGCGAAGAGAAAAACTGTTTTTT
cdr3_aa: CASSLGPRGRGLRREKLFF

d_call: TRBD2
v_call: TRBV19
clone_size: .
j_call: TRBJ2-3
cdr3_nt: TGTGCCACTAAGAAGGGACTAGCGGGGACAGATACGCAGTATTTT
cdr3_aa: CATKKGLAGTDTQYF

d_call: .
v_call: TRBV28
clone_size: .
j_call: TRBJ2-2
cdr3_nt: TGTGCCAGCAGTTTAGGCGGTACCGGGGAGCTGTTTTTT
cdr3_aa: CASSLGGTGELFF

d_call: .
v_call: TRBV28
clone_size: .
j_call: TRBJ2-3
cdr3_nt: TGTGCCAGCAGTTTAAATCTAGATACGCAGTATTTT
cdr3_aa: CASSLNLDTQYF

d_call: .
v_call: TRBV2
clone_size: .
j_call: TRBJ1-4
cdr3_nt: TGTGCCAGCAGTATGTCCAGGGGTGATGAAAAACTGTTTTTT
cdr3_aa: CASSMSRGDEKLFF

d_call: .
v_call: TRBV7-9
clone_size: .
j_call: TRBJ1-2
cdr3_nt: TGTGCCAGCAGCCCGGACAAGGGGCTCGGTTATGGCTACACCTTC
cdr3_aa: CASSPDKGLGYGYTF

d_call: TRBD1
v_call: TRBV9
clone_size: many
j_call: TRBJ1-1
cdr3_nt: TGTGCCAGCAGCGGACAGGGTAGCACTGAAGCTTTCTTT
cdr3_aa: CASSGQGSTEAFF

d_call: .
v_call: TRBV27
clone_size: .
j_call: TRBJ1-1
cdr3_nt: TGTGCCAGCAGTTTAAGGCGGAACTTTATCTCTGAAGCTTTCTTT
cdr3_aa: CASSLRRNFISEAFF

d_call: TRBD1
v_call: TRBV9
clone_size: once
j_call: TRBJ1-3
cdr3_nt: TGTGCCAGCAGCGGACTCCTGACCGGGACAGCGAACTCTGGAAACACCATATATTTT
cdr3_aa: CASSGLLTGTANSGNTIYF

d_call: TRBD1
v_call: TRBV10-3
clone_size: .
j_call: TRBJ2-3
cdr3_nt: TGTGCCACCCGGACAGGGGCTAGCACAGATACGCAGTATTTT
cdr3_aa: CATRTGASTDTQYF

d_call: .
v_call: TRBV29-1
clone_size: .
j_call: TRBJ2-7
cdr3_nt: TGCAGCGCTAGGGACAACTCCTACGAGCAGTACTTC
cdr3_aa: CSARDNSYEQYF

d_call: TRBD1
v_call: TRBV28
clone_size: .
j_call: TRBJ2-2
cdr3_nt: TGTGCCAGCAGTCTCCGGGACAGGGGGTACGGGAGCACCGGGGAGCTGTTTTTT
cdr3_aa: CASSLRDRGYGSTGELFF

d_call: .
v_call: TRBV28
clone_size: .
j_call: TRBJ2-5
cdr3_nt: TGTGCCAGTCAGGGATTTCGAGAGACCCAGTACTTC
cdr3_aa: CASQGFRETQYF

d_call: TRBD1
v_call: TRBV28
clone_size: .
j_call: TRBJ2-6
cdr3_nt: TGTGCCAGCAGTTTATACGGACAGGGTGGTTCTGGGGCCAACGTCCTGACTTTC
cdr3_aa: CASSLYGQGGSGANVLTF

d_call: .
v_call: TRBV7-2
clone_size: .
j_call: TRBJ1-1
cdr3_nt: TGTGCCAGCAGCCAAGGGGCCGGGACTGAAGCTTTCTTT
cdr3_aa: CASSQGAGTEAFF

d_call: TRBD1
v_call: TRBV2
clone_size: .
j_call: TRBJ1-3
cdr3_nt: TGTGCCAGCAGTTTACAGGGGAACACCATATATTTT
cdr3_aa: CASSLQGNTIYF

d_call: TRBD1
v_call: TRBV25-1
clone_size: .
j_call: TRBJ1-2
cdr3_nt: TGTGCCAGCAGTGACTACCCGACAGGGAACTATGGCTACACCTTC
cdr3_aa: CASSDYPTGNYGYTF

d_call: .
v_call: TRBV6-5
clone_size: .
j_call: TRBJ2-2
cdr3_nt: TGTGCCAGCAGTTCCACCAGGGAAGCCGGGGAGCTGTTTTTT
cdr3_aa: CASSSTREAGELFF

d_call: .
v_call: TRBV11-2
clone_size: .
j_call: TRBJ1-6
cdr3_nt: TGTGCCAGCAGCCCAAAGGGCGGGGCAGAGGTTAATTCACCCCTCCACTTT
cdr3_aa: CASSPKGGAEVNSPLHF

d_call: TRBD1
v_call: TRBV3-1/TRBV3-2
clone_size: .
j_call: TRBJ1-2
cdr3_nt: TGTGCCAGCAGCCAAGATTTCCCCAGGGGGGACTATGGCTACACCTTC
cdr3_aa: CASSQDFPRGDYGYTF

d_call: .
v_call: TRBV27
clone_size: .
j_call: TRBJ1-4
cdr3_nt: TGTGCCAGCAGTTTATTCGGTACAGGGCTCGGTGAAAAACTGTTTTTT
cdr3_aa: CASSLFGTGLGEKLFF

d_call: .
v_call: TRBV5-1
clone_size: .
j_call: TRBJ2-5
cdr3_nt: TGCGCCAGCAGCCCGGGGCAGGCGGAGGGGACCCAGTACTTC
cdr3_aa: CASSPGQAEGTQYF

d_call: .
v_call: TRBV28
clone_size: .
j_call: TRBJ2-5
cdr3_nt: TGTGCCAGCAGCCCACCTCAACAACAAGAGACCCAGTACTTC
cdr3_aa: CASSPPQQQETQYF

d_call: .
v_call: TRBV7-9
clone_size: .
j_call: TRBJ2-2
cdr3_nt: TGTGCCAGCAGCTTACGAGGGTTGGCCGGGGAGCTGTTTTTT
cdr3_aa: CASSLRGLAGELFF

d_call: .
v_call: TRBV30
clone_size: .
j_call: TRBJ1-3
cdr3_nt: TGTGCCTGGAGTGTGACAGGAAGCTCTGGAAACACCATATATTTT
cdr3_aa: CAWSVTGSSGNTIYF

d_call: .
v_call: TRBV5-4
clone_size: .
j_call: TRBJ1-1
cdr3_nt: TGTGCCAGCAGCTTGACAGAGAACACTGAAGCTTTCTTT
cdr3_aa: CASSLTENTEAFF

d_call: .
v_call: TRBV24-1
clone_size: once
j_call: TRBJ1-4
cdr3_nt: TGTGCCACCAGTGATTCGAAAGGGGTGGTCGAAAAACTGTTTTTT
cdr3_aa: CATSDSKGVVEKLFF

d_call: .
v_call: TRBV24-1
clone_size: .
j_call: TRBJ2-5
cdr3_nt: TGTGCCACCGGTGGCGCGGGCAGCAACCAAGAGACCCAGTACTTC
cdr3_aa: CATGGAGSNQETQYF

d_call: .
v_call: TRBV7-9
clone_size: .
j_call: TRBJ1-4
cdr3_nt: TGTGCCACGGCTCCCGCGGACAGAGATGAAAAACTGTTTTTT
cdr3_aa: CATAPADRDEKLFF

d_call: TRBD1
v_call: TRBV9
clone_size: .
j_call: TRBJ1-2
cdr3_nt: TGTGCCAGCAGCGTAGGACAGGGGCAAAACTATGGCTACACCTTC
cdr3_aa: CASSVGQGQNYGYTF

d_call: .
v_call: TRBV5-6
clone_size: .
j_call: TRBJ1-2
cdr3_nt: TGTGCCAGCAGCTTGCGAACCCACCGGTACACCTTC
cdr3_aa: CASSLRTHRYTF

d_call: TRBD1
v_call: TRBV11-2
clone_size: .
j_call: TRBJ2-7
cdr3_nt: TGTGCCAGCAGCTTAGCTTTTCGGGGACAGGCCTACGAGCAGTACTTC
cdr3_aa: CASSLAFRGQAYEQYF

d_call: .
v_call: TRBV2
clone_size: .
j_call: TRBJ2-7
cdr3_nt: TGTGCCAGCAGACGTGAGACAGGACCCCACTCCTACGAGCAGTACTTC
cdr3_aa: CASRRETGPHSYEQYF

d_call: .
v_call: TRBV7-2
clone_size: .
j_call: TRBJ1-2
cdr3_nt: TGTGCCAGCAGCTTAGCCGGGGGGGAGGGGGGCTACACCTTC
cdr3_aa: CASSLAGGEGGYTF

d_call: .
v_call: TRBV27
clone_size: .
j_call: TRBJ2-5
cdr3_nt: TGTGCCAGCAGATCGGGGGAAAAAGAGACCCAGTACTTC
cdr3_aa: CASRSGEKETQYF

d_call: TRBD2
v_call: TRBV30
clone_size: .
j_call: TRBJ2-7
cdr3_nt: TGTGCCTGGAGCGGGGGGAGCTCCTACGAGCAGTACTTC
cdr3_aa: CAWSGGSSYEQYF

d_call: TRBD1
v_call: TRBV5-4
clone_size: .
j_call: TRBJ2-1
cdr3_nt: TGTGCCAGCAGCCGTGGGGGACAGTTCTACAATGAGCAGTTCTTC
cdr3_aa: CASSRGGQFYNEQFF

d_call: .
v_call: TRBV7-9
clone_size: .
j_call: TRBJ2-3
cdr3_nt: TGTGCCAGCAGACCCCCCCGAGACACAGATACGCAGTATTTT
cdr3_aa: CASRPPRDTDTQYF

d_call: .
v_call: TRBV5-5
clone_size: few
j_call: TRBJ1-1
cdr3_nt: TGTGCCACCACAGGGCAACCGAACACTGAAGCTTTCTTT
cdr3_aa: CATTGQPNTEAFF

d_call: .
v_call: TRBV5-6
clone_size: .
j_call: TRBJ2-3
cdr3_nt: TGTGCCAGCAGCTCAACAAGGGGAACAGATACGCAGTATTTT
cdr3_aa: CASSSTRGTDTQYF

d_call: TRBD1
v_call: TRBV7-8
clone_size: .
j_call: TRBJ1-2
cdr3_nt: TGTGCCAGCAGCCTGAACCTTTACAGGGGAACGGATGGCTACACCTTC
cdr3_aa: CASSLNLYRGTDGYTF

d_call: .
v_call: TRBV2
clone_size: .
j_call: TRBJ1-5
cdr3_nt: TGTGCCAGCAGTGAGGAGAGCAATCAGCCCCAGCATTTT
cdr3_aa: CASSEESNQPQHF

d_call: .
v_call: TRBV19
clone_size: .
j_call: TRBJ1-1
cdr3_nt: TGTGCCAGTAGTACGTTGGTGGGTCAGGACATGAACACTGAAGCTTTCTTT
cdr3_aa: CASSTLVGQDMNTEAFF

d_call: TRBD1
v_call: TRBV19
clone_size: few
j_call: TRBJ1-1
cdr3_nt: TGTGCCAGTAGTGGACAGGGGGTCGCTGAAGCTTTCTTT
cdr3_aa: CASSGQGVAEAFF

d_call: TRBD1
v_call: TRBV5-1
clone_size: .
j_call: TRBJ1-5
cdr3_nt: TGCGCCAGCAGCTTACAGGGGACAGGGCAGCCCCAGCATTTT
cdr3_aa: CASSLQGTGQPQHF

d_call: .
v_call: TRBV6-5
clone_size: .
j_call: TRBJ2-1
cdr3_nt: TGTGCGTCGGAGGGCAGGAGCTCCTACAATGAGCAGTTCTTC
cdr3_aa: CASEGRSSYNEQFF

d_call: .
v_call: TRBV19
clone_size: .
j_call: TRBJ1-2
cdr3_nt: TGTGCCAGTAGTATGAGACGTGGTGGAGGGGACTATGGCTACACCTTC
cdr3_aa: CASSMRRGGGDYGYTF